The rows below give T cell receptor beta chains drawn from one sample of a study of technical replicates of blood from a few donors. Sequencing was performed with immunoSEQ multiplex PCR; in TCRdb, only in-frame clones are kept and a portion is missing. The sample carries 64,000 or so clones, around 87% recorded once. Source material: PBMCs. These receptors were collected from a human donor in good health. Some clones in this sample may be carry-over from other donors' samples. CDR3s leave out the opening cysteine and the closing phenylalanine or tryptophan. D genes are given only for firm matches.

>TRBJ2-2|12|TRBD1|TRBV4-3
ASSHGQGSGELF
>TRBJ2-3|13|TRBD1|TRBV5-1
ASSSDRANVDTQY
>TRBJ2-7|10|NA|TRBV10-2
ASSVGASEQY
>TRBJ1-1|12|TRBD1|TRBV30
AWGDGQANTEAF
>TRBJ2-1|12|NA|TRBV4-2
ASSQVRYYNEQF
>TRBJ2-7|13|NA|TRBV5-1
ASSLEGGPTYEQY
>TRBJ2-7|9|TRBD1|TRBV7-9
ARGQAYEQY
>TRBJ2-3|14|TRBD2|TRBV23-1
ASRTRGLAGADTQY
>TRBJ2-1|13|NA|TRBV19
ASSIMGAGGNEQF
>TRBJ2-7|13|TRBD2|TRBV10-3
AISQTGTNAYEQY
>TRBJ1-6|15|NA|TRBV5-4
ASSRLGGSSYNSPLH
>TRBJ2-7|13|TRBD1|TRBV7-2
ASSPRWDSSYEQY
>TRBJ1-5|12|NA|TRBV27
ASSFRGGDQPQH
>TRBJ2-2|17|TRBD1|TRBV4-1
ASSQDLGTGGANTGELF
>TRBJ1-4|13|TRBD1|TRBV7-9
ASSTRGLGYEKLF
>TRBJ1-4|8|NA|TRBV30
ACGGRELF
>TRBJ2-7|13|TRBD1|TRBV4-3
ASSQEDRGYNEQY
>TRBJ2-7|12|NA|TRBV19
ASSISSSSYEQY
>TRBJ1-1|11|TRBD1|TRBV19
ASSETGVNEAF
>TRBJ1-1|15|NA|TRBV4-3
ASSQDRLVQMNTEAF
>TRBJ1-2|13|TRBD1|TRBV18
ASSSGQGAEYGYT
>TRBJ2-7|10|NA|TRBV5-1
ASAGDLYEQY
>TRBJ2-7|14|TRBD1|TRBV29-1
SVGDRQRVGAYEQY
>TRBJ1-2|11|NA|TRBV30
AWSVQGRGGYT
>TRBJ2-1|14|TRBD2|TRBV9
ASSVLRLAGYNEQF
>TRBJ1-4|11|TRBD1|TRBV5-4
ASRSGGNEKLF
>TRBJ1-5|12|NA|TRBV7-9
ASSVPGGDQPQH
>TRBJ2-5|14|TRBD2|TRBV5-1
ASSRGLAGEQETQY
>TRBJ2-7|11|NA|TRBV5-6
ASSLGQAHEQY
>TRBJ2-5|12|NA|TRBV7-9
ASSLSGNQETQY
>TRBJ2-5|13|NA|TRBV6-4
ASSDTLGGSGTQY
>TRBJ2-5|10|TRBD2|TRBV5-1
ASLGGDETQY
>TRBJ1-2|12|TRBD1|TRBV4-1
ASSQWTGAFGYT
>TRBJ2-1|10|TRBD1|TRBV7-9
ASSWTGDEQF
>TRBJ2-3|12|NA|TRBV7-2
ASSLTGLGDTQY
>TRBJ2-7|15|NA|TRBV5-1
ASSLGLLGLTSYEQY
>TRBJ1-1|15|TRBD1|TRBV4-1
ASSRAGGRGPGTEAF
>TRBJ2-2|15|TRBD1|TRBV9
ASSVMGQGARGGELF
>TRBJ1-1|14|NA|TRBV7-9
ASSFFDQGMNTEAF
>TRBJ1-1|12|NA|TRBV6-5
ASSWTGGKTEAF
>TRBJ1-5|12|TRBD1|TRBV6-1
ASSEGTGSQPQH
>TRBJ1-1|13|NA|TRBV19
ASQDLPGSNTEAF
>TRBJ2-3|10|NA|TRBV11-2
ASSLSADTQY
>TRBJ2-1|13|TRBD2|TRBV6-1
ASREFEGGKYEQF
>TRBJ1-1|13|NA|TRBV4-3
ASSQYTAGGVEAF
>TRBJ1-5|15|NA|TRBV21-1
ASSKAGGGRGSQPQH
>TRBJ2-7|13|NA|TRBV7-6
ASSLDAARQDEQY
>TRBJ1-2|11|NA|TRBV5-6
ASSLGWASGYT
>TRBJ2-3|14|NA|TRBV6-5
ASSYSMGEGTDTQY
>TRBJ2-7|12|NA|TRBV6-5
ASSYSRRAYEQY
>TRBJ2-7|12|TRBD1|TRBV30
AWTVGQGADEQY
>TRBJ1-2|10|TRBD1|TRBV5-1
ASRRQGRSYT
>TRBJ1-3|13|NA|TRBV19
ASSIGGFSGNTIY
>TRBJ2-3|12|NA|TRBV7-2
ASRLTGVPDTQY
>TRBJ2-5|11|NA|TRBV2
ASSLRRVETQY
>TRBJ2-7|13|TRBD1|TRBV4-3
ASSQGTGESYEQY